Sequencing of this T cell receptor (beta chain) was carried out in a study of shared clonotypes between healthy human individuals. Turning to the study itself: Researchers assigned three CD4 naive, three CD4 memory, two CD8 naive and one CD8 memory plate to each donor.

Authors' data handling: As immunoSEQ supplied junction-only sequences (without quality scores), filtering differed. The data were produced by immunoSEQ multiplex PCR, yet TCRdb's version contains in-frame clones alone and is incomplete. V and J calls and clone size are copied from that table; D and trimming were computed from the DNA. This sample carries around 1.9 million clones, around 93% of them seen once, and the ten largest clones take more than 1.5%. Whole-study findings and limits: How much donors shared clonotypes was expected to be affected by sequencing depth.

As to this clone: Its antigen is undetermined.

Naivety among CD8 cells was defined by CD45RO negativity and positive CCR7 selection, thereby excluding terminally differentiated effector memory CD45RA+ cells. Germline CDR1 reads LGHNA; CDR2 reads YSLEER. Trimming shortened V by 0 bases and J by 3 bases, and 24 bases separated the two germline ends. CDR3 length equals 19 residues. The sequencing sample was made of naive CD8+ T cells from PBMCs. This sequence joins TRBV4-3 and TRBJ2-7, with no clear D. This clonotype was obtained from a man between 18 and 35 years old in good health. Some clones in this sample may be carry-over from other donors' samples. CDR3 nucleotides: TGCGCCAGCAGCCAAGATTGGGTGGATCGGAGCCGCGAAGACTACGAGCAGTACTTC. Protein: CASSQDWVDRSREDYEQYF.